This T cell receptor (beta chain) came from a study of spatial heterogeneity in lung cancer. This clonotype was seen repeatedly, ten times or more. TCRdb reanalysed the 5' RACE reads using MiXCR and keeps one entry per CDR3 protein. The table includes approximately 90,000 distinct CDR3 sequences, around 8.6% detected once. V shed 2 bases, J shed 3 bases, and the junction held 1 base outside the gene matches. The germline V gene encodes CDR1 SGHRS and CDR2 YFSETQ. CDR3 length: 14 amino acids. The time point is: sample taken at primary tumor resection. Tumor, nontumor lung or frozen PBMC supplied whole RNA, sequenced without sorting.

The specimen was PBMCs, collected at surgery. This TCR was sampled from a male donor with early-stage non-small cell lung cancer. The chain carries TRBV5-1 and TRBJ2-7; 11 nucleotides line up with TRBD2. The DNA for the CDR3 is TGCGCCAGCAGCTTCGGACTAGCGGGCTACGAGCAGTACTTC. This codes for CASSFGLAGYEQYF. Supplemented by reference TRBV5-1 and TRBJ2-7, the full variable domain reads KAGVTQTPRYLIKTRGQQVTLSCSPISGHRSVSWYQQTPGQGLQFLFEYFSETQRNKGNFPGRFSGRQFSNSRSEMNVSTLELGDSALYLCASSFGLAGYEQYFGPGTRLTVT.